The present TCR beta chain was sequenced within a study of T-cell reconstitution after alpha-beta-depleted transplantation in children. Whole-study results and caveats: Reportedly, only several hundred clones from non-depleted graft cells drove alpha-beta T-cell counts at about two months. Most T-cell counts and diversity one year after the transplant came from T cells that were newly produced.

This clonotype was seen only a few times. Its cognate antigen is unknown. Trimming took 0 bases from V and 5 from J, leaving 12 bases between them. CDR1 and CDR2 (germline): SGHRS, YFSETQ. The CDR3 totals 16 residues. The TCRbeta library incorporated unique molecular identifiers. TCRdb redid the calling of the PCR reads with MiXCR, one entry per CDR3 protein. The sample lists around 700,000 distinct CDR3 sequences, about an eighth seen once, with 0.79% in the top ten. The origin of this receptor is a girl aged 2-10 years with congenital amegakaryocytic thrombocytopenia, due to receive a stem cell transplant. The J gene is TRBJ1-6, the V gene TRBV5-1; weak D call: TRBD1 (6 bases). The input for sequencing was PBMCs, taken before TCRalphabeta/CD19-depleted stem cell transplant. DNA of the CDR3: TGCGCCAGCAGCTTGGGCTGGGGGCCGAATAATTCACCCCTCCACTTT. This codes for CASSLGWGPNNSPLHF.